This entry is about one T cell receptor (beta chain). Its target is unknown. Assay used: immunoSEQ multiplex PCR; TCRdb lists only in-frame clones, some missing. In the table there are about 600,000 clones, 97% of which are singletons. The CDR3 contains 14 residues. V was clipped by 3 bases and J by 3 bases, with 12 bases between them. Germline V lookup: CDR1 SGHRS, CDR2 YFSETQ. The sample comes from a study of shared clonotypes between healthy human individuals. The study, taken as a whole, reports: Apart from blood, nothing was sampled; tissue repertoires likely differ.

The sequenced material came from naive CD4+ T cells sorted from blood. Specified subset: CD45RA+ positively selected. The chain links TRBV5-1 to TRBJ1-1; D possibly corresponds to TRBD1 (6 bases). The sequence was obtained from a woman younger than 45 in good health. CDR3 nucleotides: TGCGCCAGCAGCTCAACAGGGTCTGACACTGAAGCTTTCTTT. Amino acid sequence: CASSSTGSDTEAFF.